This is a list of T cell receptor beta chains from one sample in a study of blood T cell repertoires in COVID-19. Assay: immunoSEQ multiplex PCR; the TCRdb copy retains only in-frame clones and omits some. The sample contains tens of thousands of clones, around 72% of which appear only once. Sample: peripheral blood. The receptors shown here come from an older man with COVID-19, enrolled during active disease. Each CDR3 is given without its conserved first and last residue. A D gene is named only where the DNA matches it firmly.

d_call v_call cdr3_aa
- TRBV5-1 ASSLDVSSYNEQF
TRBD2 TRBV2 ASSRLAGKYEQY
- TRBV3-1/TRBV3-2 ASSQDGGTNTEAF
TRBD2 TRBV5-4 ASSWGLAGSVTGELF
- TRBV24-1 ATSQALRGGEQF
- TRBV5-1 ASSLDRNQPQH
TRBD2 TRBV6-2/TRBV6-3 ASSYFGGYQETQY
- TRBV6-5 ASSSSGTDTQY
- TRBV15 ATSRDKTSGGYT
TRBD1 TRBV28 ASSWTGQETQY
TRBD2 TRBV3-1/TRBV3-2 ASSSREDPRETQY
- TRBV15 ATSRDLGGRTEAF
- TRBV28 ASSPPTRRASGELF
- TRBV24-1 ATRAGSGEQY
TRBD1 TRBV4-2 ASSQEQGRIDTIY
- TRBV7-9 ASSPRDNPYEQY
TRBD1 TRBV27 ASSSWTGGGMSLF
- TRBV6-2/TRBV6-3 ASSNRDKTYGYT
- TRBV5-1 ASTPTRGEKLF
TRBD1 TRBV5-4 ASSSYGTGVSDTQY
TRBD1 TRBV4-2 ASSQDRGSYEQY
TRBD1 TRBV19 ASSVQQGYTGELF
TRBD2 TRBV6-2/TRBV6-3 ASSYHLSQRGRDEQY
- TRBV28 ATMGSTNEQF
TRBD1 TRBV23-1 ASSHLGTGVEAF
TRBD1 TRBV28 ASSLSAGGWYGQPQH
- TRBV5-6 ASSLRYNNEQF
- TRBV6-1 ASSDRDSWVRGEQY
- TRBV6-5 ASSYNGNTEAF
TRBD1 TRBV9 ASSVGQGKNIQY
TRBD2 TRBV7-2 ASSLVRTGAGVDEQY
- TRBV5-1 ASSLGGHQPQH
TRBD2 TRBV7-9 ASSPSGGGYTDTQY
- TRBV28 ASSSQGPSTDTQY
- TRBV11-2 ASSLEGGGAYEQY
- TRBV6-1 ASSEGRGTTQY
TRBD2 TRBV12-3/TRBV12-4 ASTLAGVFTQY
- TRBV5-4 ASSPVGGADYEQY
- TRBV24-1 ATSDPVGGEDQETQY